This T cell receptor (beta chain) was profiled in a study of blood T cell repertoires in COVID-19. In germline, CDR1 is LGHDT, CDR2 YNNKEL (reference sequence). Trimming took 2 bases from V and 0 from J, leaving 11 bases between them. The CDR3 sequence is 15 residues long. As handled by the study authors: Nucleated cell counts were estimated from reference gene primer amplification. Clones were read by immunoSEQ multiplex PCR, and TCRdb kept only the in-frame ones, dropping some. The DNA was the basis for D and trimming; V, J and clone size are from that table. In the table there are approximately 330,000 clones, roughly 90% of which are singletons.

This TCR was sampled from a woman in her forties or fifties with active or convalescent COVID-19. The chain combines TRBV3-1 (or the pseudogene TRBV3-2) with TRBJ2-7; D may be TRBD2 (5 bases). The sequenced sample was peripheral blood. The CDR3, as DNA: TGTGCCAGCAGCCAAATGAGCGGCCCCTCCTACGAGCAGTACTTC. It translates to CASSQMSGPSYEQYF.